A single sample gave rise to the 10 T cell receptor beta chains below, sequenced in a study of neoadjuvant nivolumab and ipilimumab in lung cancer. Only in-frame clones appear in the TCRdb table, and some are missing; sequencing was by immunoSEQ multiplex PCR. The table includes 40,000 or so clones, nearly 90% detected once. Sample: peripheral blood, taken before neoadjuvant nivolumab, alone or with ipilimumab. These receptors all stem from an adult with non-small cell lung cancer.

The chain employs TRBV28 and TRBJ1-5; the match to TRBD1 covers 11 bases. Trimming took 5 bases from V and 6 from J; bases not matched to a gene: 3. Per germline, CDR1 MDHEN and CDR2 SYDVKM. CDR3 length equals 14 residues. CDR3 in DNA: TGTGCCAGCAGTCCCGGACAGGGGGCTCAGCCCCAGCATTTT. Amino acids: CASSPGQGAQPQHF.

The chain joins TRBV13 to TRBJ2-5, with 7 bases lining up with TRBD1. The CDR3 has 14 residues. Germline V gene sequence: CDR1 PRHDT, CDR2 FYEKMQ (reference sequence). With V trimmed by 1 base and J by 2 bases, 1 base remained unmatched. CDR3 sequence reads: CASSLVDRQETQYF. CDR3 sequence (DNA): TGTGCCAGCAGCTTAGTGGACAGGCAAGAGACCCAGTACTTC.

The chain joins TRBV29-1 to TRBJ1-2, with 7 bases identical to TRBD1. The CDR3 has 13 amino acids. Germline values: CDR1 SQVTM, CDR2 ANQGSEA. V gave up 7 bases and J gave up 3 bases; unmatched junction bases: 8. The DNA for the CDR3 is TGCAGCGACATCGGACAGGCAGACTATGGCTACACCTTC. Translated: CSDIGQADYGYTF. Variable domain in full (rest from reference TRBV29-1 and TRBJ1-2): SAVISQKPSRDICQRGTSLTIQCQVDSQVTMMFWYRQQPGQSLTLIATANQGSEATYESGFVIDKFPISRPNLTFSTLTVSNMSPEDSSIYLCSDIGQADYGYTFGSGTRLTVV.

The genes are TRBV4-3 and TRBJ1-2; D gene uncertain. V lost 0 bases, J lost 8 bases, and 16 bases lay in between. The CDR3 totals 15 residues. Germline V gives CDR1 LGHNA, CDR2 YSLEER. This chain's CDR3 is CASSQDHRQSQGYTF. For the CDR3, the DNA is TGCGCCAGCAGCCAAGATCATAGGCAGTCTCAGGGCTACACCTTC.

The rearrangement joins TRBV4-3 to TRBJ2-2, with D perhaps assigned TRBD1 or TRBD2 (5 bases each). The CDR3 is 17 amino acids. The V end was cut by 0 bases, the J end by 6 bases, with 17 bases between. Germline V gene sequence: CDR1 LGHNA, CDR2 YSLEER. In DNA form, the CDR3 reads TGCGCCAGCAGCCAAGACTGGGACGGAAGAAGGGCCGGGGAGCTGTTTTTT. This encodes CASSQDWDGRRAGELFF.

This sequence joins TRBV28 and TRBJ1-2; 7 bases fit TRBD1. Germline-derived CDR1 and CDR2 are MDHEN and SYDVKM. Trimming at V came to 6 bases and at J to 4 bases, leaving 8 bases not matched to a gene. The CDR3 loop spans 14 amino acids. The CDR3 DNA is TGTGCCAGCAGACCGGACAGGCGACGCTATGGCTACACCTTC. Encoded protein: CASRPDRRRYGYTF.

This chain uses TRBV19 with TRBJ2-7; 8 bases line up with TRBD1. V was pared by 5 bases and J by 0 bases, with 9 bases of the junction left unmatched. Germline V gives CDR1 LNHDA, CDR2 SQIVND (reference sequence). The CDR3 runs to 16 residues. The CDR3 DNA sequence: TGTGCCAGTAGTCGAGGACAGGGCCTCAGCTCCTACGAGCAGTACTTC. Its translation is CASSRGQGLSSYEQYF.

This chain links TRBV9 with TRBJ2-3; 14 bases map to TRBD2. The CDR3 consists of 15 residues. The V gene's germline CDR1 is SGDLS and CDR2 YYNGEE. Losses at the gene ends were 4 bases for V and 6 bases for J; bases not matched to a gene: 4. CDR3 bases: TGTGCCAGCAGCCAGGGACTAGCGGGAGTGGATACGCAGTATTTT. It is translated as CASSQGLAGVDTQYF.

J is TRBJ2-1 and V is TRBV20-1; D remains ambiguous. Trimming took 4 bases from V and 9 from J, leaving 7 bases between them. Germline loops: CDR1 DFQATT, CDR2 SNEGSKA (reference sequence). The CDR3 contains 10 residues. Written as DNA, the CDR3 is TGCAGTGCTACTATGATTGAGCAGTTCTTC. This gives the protein CSATMIEQFF.

This chain uses TRBV19 with TRBJ2-5, with 7 bases identical to TRBD1. The CDR3 extends over 15 amino acids. V lost 5 bases to trimming and J lost 1 base; unmatched junction nucleotides: 7. The germline V gene encodes CDR1 LNHDA and CDR2 SQIVND (reference sequence). The CDR3 DNA follows: TGTGCCAGTAGTCCCCGGGACAGCCGCCAAGAGACCCAGTACTTC. Its translation: CASSPRDSRQETQYF.